Here is one T cell receptor (beta chain) with its context. A single record per CDR3 protein comes from TCRdb applying MiXCR to the 5' RACE reads. Of roughly 52,000 distinct CDR3 sequences listed, roughly a sixth are singletons. The source is a female donor with breast cancer. The sequencing input was naive CD4+ T cells sorted from blood. The subset denotes: naive CD4+ T cells, CD4+CD45RA+CD25-.

The CDR3: CASRRDPLYGYTF. CDR3 DNA sequence: TGTGCCAGCAGGCGGGACCCTCTCTATGGCTACACCTTC. J is TRBJ1-2 and V is TRBV27, with a tentative D call TRBD1 (5 bases). CDR1 and CDR2 from the germline V gene are MNHEY and SMNVEV (reference sequence). V dropped 6 bases and J dropped 4 bases, with 12 bases sitting between them. CDR3 length: 13 residues.